These T cell receptor beta chains were read from a single sample in a study of cytomegalovirus exposure and HLA in healthy donors. Assay used: immunoSEQ multiplex PCR; TCRdb lists only in-frame clones, some missing. The sample has 70,000 to 95,000 clones; about three fifths are singletons. Sequenced sample: PBMCs. The receptors shown here come from a woman aged 30 to 39 in good health and CMV-seropositive. Each CDR3 is given with its conserved first and last residue. Clone size, where shown, is once, few, many, or a class for clones that have expanded.

v_call	j_call	clone_size	cdr3_aa
TRBV7-3	TRBJ2-5	.	CASSSPKREETQYF
TRBV7-9	TRBJ2-5	few	CASSALAGGFQETQYF
TRBV18	TRBJ2-3	.	CASSPRARIKTDTQYF
TRBV19	TRBJ2-7	.	CASSEGGYEQYF
TRBV2	TRBJ2-5	.	CASSGTSGGARQETQYF
TRBV13	TRBJ2-3	.	CASSPTRQGTDTQYF
TRBV7-2	TRBJ2-3	once	CASSPGLAASTDTQYF
TRBV19	TRBJ1-4	.	CASSIGGKDEKLFF
TRBV19	TRBJ1-1	.	CASSSPGGLEAFF
TRBV6-5	TRBJ1-6	.	CASSYDTGSPLHF
TRBV25-1	TRBJ1-2	.	CASSEYDSNYGYTF
TRBV11-3	TRBJ1-1	.	CASSLDITGGAFF
TRBV5-4	TRBJ2-3	few	CASSLGTAPHTQYF
TRBV10-3	TRBJ1-6	.	CAIRDRVNSPLHF
TRBV7-7	TRBJ2-3	medium-sized	CASSLGRGTSTDTQYF
TRBV27	TRBJ1-2	.	CASSLAGRSYGYTF
TRBV5-1	TRBJ2-5	.	CASSLITSEETQYF
TRBV5-8	TRBJ1-5	.	CASSLGTNQPQHF
TRBV30	TRBJ2-5	once	CAWNTPGQGASETQYF
TRBV18	TRBJ2-5	.	CASSPREVFGETQYF
TRBV6-6	TRBJ1-1	.	CASSSNTEAFF
TRBV6-4	TRBJ2-3	few	CASSATSGSDTQYF
TRBV7-6	TRBJ2-2	.	CASSLYTGGAAGELFF
TRBV7-2	TRBJ2-5	.	CASSFRGVGGGNQETQYF
TRBV21-1	TRBJ1-5	.	CASSKEGADTNQPQHF
TRBV4-3	TRBJ2-7	.	CASSQSAGASEQYF
TRBV9	TRBJ1-2	once	CASSVGAGNYGYTF
TRBV6-1	TRBJ1-2	.	CASSEPRTGGNYGYTF
TRBV4-2	TRBJ2-1	.	CASSQDTSGRYNEQFF
TRBV7-9	TRBJ2-7	.	CASSLDGGTYEQYF
TRBV5-1	TRBJ1-1	.	CASSRSGGGTEAFF
TRBV7-2	TRBJ2-5	.	CASSVVDSAQYF
TRBV30	TRBJ2-1	.	CALGTGSSYNEQFF
TRBV7-2	TRBJ2-3	.	CASSHRTSGNTQYF
TRBV5-1	TRBJ2-3	.	CASSQGLAGGPVGDTQYF